Each of the 29 T cell receptor beta chains below was sequenced from the same sample in a study of CD8 T cells in ankylosing spondylitis. TCRdb reprocessed the 5' RACE reads with MiXCR, giving one entry per CDR3 protein. Found here are 250,000 to 400,000 distinct CDR3 sequences, approximately 10% of them singletons; the top ten hold roughly 9%. Sample: blood, either unsorted or a sorted T cell fraction (not recorded which). All receptors derive from a female donor with ankylosing spondylitis or in good health (not recorded which).

The chain carries TRBV6-2 or TRBV6-3 and TRBJ2-2, with 9 positions matching TRBD2. CDR1 MNHEY and CDR2 SVGEGT come from the germline V gene. V trimming: 3 bases; J trimming: 4 bases; junction bases outside the gene matches: 6. The CDR3 spans 16 residues. Here the CDR3 DNA reads TGTGCCAGCAGTTATGGTCTAGCGGGATTCACCGGGGAGCTGTTTTTT. This codes for CASSYGLAGFTGELFF.

The sample holds many counts of this clonotype. The chain combines TRBV28 with TRBJ2-7, with unresolved D. The germline V gene encodes CDR1 MDHEN and CDR2 SYDVKM. The length of the CDR3 is 12 residues. With 3 bases removed from V and 2 bases from J, the gap between germline ends came to 5 bases. The chain's CDR3 is CASSLGTYEQYF. DNA for the CDR3: TGTGCCAGCAGTTTGGGTACCTACGAGCAGTACTTC.

In this sample, this clonotype turned up a few times. The chain uses TRBV4-2 and TRBJ1-3; TRBD1 agrees at 9 bases. The V and J ends lost 4 bases and 4 bases, in that order; junction bases with no gene match: 8. Germline assignment: CDR1 LGHNA and CDR2 YNFKEQ. The CDR3 totals 16 residues. DNA of the CDR3: TGTGCCAGCAGCCTACCACAGGGGGCTAAAGGAAACACCATATATTTT. Translation gives CASSLPQGAKGNTIYF.

On this clonotype: A much larger clone sits a single nucleotide away, making a read error possible. The chain combines TRBV5-1 with TRBJ2-2; 8 bases line up with TRBD1. The length of the CDR3 is 15 residues. Germline CDR1 and CDR2: SGHRS and YFSETQ. CDR3 bases: TGCGCCAGCAGCTTGTTAACAGGGGGGACCGGGGAGCTGCTTTTT. Translated: CASSLLTGGTGELLF.

CDR3 coding DNA: TGTGCCACCAGTGACTCGGGAGTTACAGATACGCAGTATTTT. As protein: CATSDSGVTDTQYF. The rearrangement uses TRBV24-1 and TRBJ2-3; a possible D gene is TRBD2 (6 bases). Germline V gives CDR1 KGHDR, CDR2 SFDVKD. There are 14 residues in the CDR3. V lost 4 bases and J lost 3, with 10 bases in between.

The sample holds many counts of this clonotype. The chain uses TRBV12-3 or TRBV12-4 and TRBJ2-1; D remains unclear. This CDR3 contains 15 residues. V was trimmed by 5 bases and J by 0 bases, leaving 11 bases between them. The DNA of the CDR3 is TGTGCCAGCAGTCCTGACATAGGCTCCTACAATGAGCAGTTCTTC. Its protein product is CASSPDIGSYNEQFF.

This clonotype came up a few times. The genes are TRBV4-1 and TRBJ1-2; tentative D call: TRBD1 (6 bases). The CDR3 runs to 16 residues. V shed 0 bases and J shed 4 bases, with 15 bases lying between them. Germline lookup yields CDR1 MGHRA and CDR2 YSYEKL. The CDR3 protein is CASSQDDGGHGYGYTF. CDR3 in DNA: TGCGCCAGCAGCCAAGATGATGGGGGGCACGGCTATGGCTACACCTTC.

This chain joins TRBV5-5 and TRBJ1-2; TRBD1 aligns across 7 bases. V shed 3 bases, J shed 0 bases, and the junction held 2 bases outside the gene matches. This CDR3 has 14 residues. The germline gives CDR1 SGHKS, CDR2 YYEKEE (reference sequence). The CDR3 spells CASSWDRANYGYTF. The CDR3 DNA follows: TGTGCCAGCAGCTGGGACAGAGCTAACTATGGCTACACCTTC.

Ten or more counts support this clonotype. V usage is TRBV28 and J usage is TRBJ2-7; D gene ambiguous. CDR3 size: 13 residues. Trimming cost V 3 bases and J 2 bases, with 8 bases left between them. Germline CDR1 MDHEN, CDR2 SYDVKM. In nucleotides, the CDR3 is TGTGCCAGCAGTTTTGTGATTCCCTACGAGCAGTACTTC. It yields the protein CASSFVIPYEQYF.

This clonotype has a count of ten or more. The V gene is TRBV28, the J gene TRBJ1-2; D is uncertain. Germline lookup yields CDR1 MDHEN and CDR2 SYDVKM. V lost 6 bases, J lost 11 bases, and 13 bases lay in between. The CDR3 is 11 amino acids. This CDR3 is CASRGKTVYTF. CDR3 sequence (DNA): TGTGCCAGCAGGGGGAAGACCGTGTACACCTTC.

Many counts were recorded for this clonotype. The chain links TRBV10-1 to TRBJ2-1; D unresolved. The V gene lost 3 bases and the J gene lost 8 bases, with 14 bases spanning the gap. Germline CDR1 reads WNHNN; CDR2 reads SYGVQD (reference sequence). CDR3 size: 14 residues. The CDR3 nucleotides are TGCGCCAGCAGTGACCCCCGGAAAGGTGATGAGCAGTTCTTC. It specifies CASSDPRKGDEQFF.

This clonotype showed up many times. The chain is built from TRBV28 and TRBJ2-3; no reliable D call. CDR3 length: 10 residues. The V and J ends lost 9 bases and 5 bases respectively, with 6 bases between them. The germline V gene encodes CDR1 MDHEN and CDR2 SYDVKM. The CDR3, as DNA: TGTGCCAGTTGGGGAGATACGCAGTATTTT. This sequence encodes CASWGDTQYF.

A few counts support this clonotype. The chain carries TRBV29-1 and TRBJ1-1, with 9 bases aligning to TRBD1. The CDR3 is 12 amino acids. Germline-derived CDR1 and CDR2 are SQVTM and ANQGSEA. V dropped 5 bases and J dropped 4; count of bases not matched to a gene: 2. This CDR3 is CSVTQGATEAFF. In DNA, the CDR3 is TGCAGCGTTACACAGGGGGCCACTGAAGCTTTCTTT.

V is TRBV27 and J is TRBJ1-5, with 7 bases matching TRBD1. From germline, CDR1 is MNHEY and CDR2 SMNVEV (reference sequence). This CDR3 has 14 amino acids. V was pared by 5 bases and J by 6 bases, with 7 bases of the junction left unmatched. The CDR3 DNA follows: TGTGCCAGCAGTCCCCGACAGGGAGGTCAGCCCCAGCATTTT. This codes for CASSPRQGGQPQHF.

This clonotype was seen repeatedly, ten times or more. The V call is TRBV20-1, the J call TRBJ2-3; D gene unclear. The germline V and J ends were trimmed by 7 bases and 9 bases, with 26 bases remaining between them. Germline CDR1 reads DFQATT; CDR2 reads SNEGSKA (reference sequence). CDR3 size: 15 residues. This chain's CDR3 is CSVLTPVRALQTQYF. As DNA, the CDR3 is TGCAGTGTTCTTACCCCGGTCCGGGCCTTGCAAACGCAGTATTTT.

This clonotype was found many times. CDR3 sequence: CASSMRQGGQPQHF. The CDR3 nucleotides read TGTGCCAGTAGTATGCGTCAGGGGGGGCAGCCCCAGCATTTT. This chain uses TRBV19 with TRBJ1-5; TRBD1 agrees at 7 bases. After removal of 3 bases from V and 7 bases from J, the junction contained 6 bases not matched to a gene. Germline V gene data show CDR1 as LNHDA and CDR2 as SQIVND (reference sequence). The CDR3 extends over 14 amino acids.

There are many counts of this clonotype. J is TRBJ1-1 and V is TRBV20-1; possible D gene TRBD1, 5 bases. The germline CDR1 and CDR2 sequences are DFQATT and SNEGSKA (reference sequence). This CDR3 spans 12 amino acids. V was shortened by 0 bases and J by 5 bases, with 7 bases between the two germline ends. The DNA for the CDR3 is TGCAGTGCTAGAGAACAGGAAACTGAAGCTTTCTTT. This codes for CSAREQETEAFF.

The chain employs TRBV12-3 or TRBV12-4 and TRBJ2-1, with 10 positions matching TRBD2. The junction had 19 bases not matched to a gene; V was cut back by 4 bases and J by 4 bases. CDR3 length: 20 amino acids. The CDR3 sequence is CASSSRKLNSGGISYNEQFF. CDR3 DNA sequence: TGTGCCAGCAGTTCCCGAAAATTAAATAGCGGGGGGATATCTTACAATGAGCAGTTCTTC.

The J gene is TRBJ2-5, the V gene TRBV5-8; 12 bases fit TRBD2. The V and J ends lost 0 bases and 6 bases, in that order; junction bases with no gene match: 9. This CDR3 has 17 residues. Per germline, CDR1 SGHTS and CDR2 YDEGEE. The CDR3 region is CASSLASGGAGTQTQYF. The CDR3 DNA sequence: TGTGCCAGCAGCTTGGCTAGCGGGGGGGCCGGGACTCAGACCCAGTACTTC. The complete variable domain, with remaining parts taken from reference TRBV5-8 and TRBJ2-5, reads EAGVTQSPTHLIKTRGQQATLRCSPISGHTSVYWYQQALGLGLQFLLWYDEGEERNRGNFPPRFSGRQFPNYSSELNVNALELEDSALYLCASSLASGGAGTQTQYFGPGTRLLVL.

This clonotype has at least ten counts. The chain couples TRBV20-1 to TRBJ2-3; no definite D call. The CDR3 runs 13 residues. V was clipped by 5 bases and J by 2 bases, with 11 bases between them. Germline V gene lookup returns CDR1 DFQATT and CDR2 SNEGSKA (reference sequence). CDR3 loop: CSAYSSFTDTQYF. The CDR3 DNA follows: TGCAGTGCTTATAGCAGTTTCACAGATACGCAGTATTTT.

This clonotype was recorded many times. The chain recombines TRBV11-2 with TRBJ1-4, with a possible D match to TRBD1 (5 bases). The length of the CDR3 is 13 residues. Per the germline V gene, CDR1 is SGHAT and CDR2 is FQNNGV. V lost 0 bases and J lost 10, with 9 bases in between. CDR3 nucleotide sequence: TGTGCCAGCAGCTTAGAGAGGGACGGAAAACTGTTTTTT. Translating it yields CASSLERDGKLFF.

The chain couples TRBV14 to TRBJ1-1; the D gene is possibly TRBD1 (5 bases). Germline V gene lookup returns CDR1 SGHDN and CDR2 FVKESK. The CDR3 spans 14 residues. Trimming took off 1 base at V and 5 bases at J, with 11 bases between the two ends. The CDR3 here is CASSQVYGGTEAFF. The CDR3 nucleotides are TGTGCCAGCAGCCAAGTTTACGGGGGTACTGAAGCTTTCTTT.

This clonotype was counted at least ten times. This chain connects TRBV29-1 to TRBJ2-2; D is perhaps TRBD2 (6 bases). V shed 7 bases and J shed 0 bases, with 12 bases lying between them. The CDR3 is 14 amino acids. Germline-derived CDR1 and CDR2 are SQVTM and ANQGSEA. The CDR3 DNA reads as TGCAGCGCCGCCGGGGGTCCGAACACCGGGGAGCTGTTTTTT. It translates to CSAAGGPNTGELFF.

This clonotype was found many times. The rearrangement joins TRBV24-1 to TRBJ2-2; 13 bases agree with TRBD2. Per germline, CDR1 KGHDR and CDR2 SFDVKD. After removal of 3 bases from V and 0 bases from J, the junction contained 3 bases not matched to a gene. This CDR3 region has 18 residues. The CDR3 is CATSDTGLAGSNTGELFF. In nucleotides, the CDR3 is TGTGCCACCAGTGATACGGGACTAGCGGGATCGAACACCGGGGAGCTGTTTTTT.

This clonotype was seen ten or more times. CDR3 sequence: CASSYSPGQGGSPYNSPLHF. The CDR3 nucleotides read TGTGCCAGCAGTTACTCTCCGGGACAGGGAGGAAGTCCCTATAATTCACCCCTCCACTTT. The chain has TRBV28 and TRBJ1-6; 9 nucleotides match TRBD1. V gave up 4 bases and J gave up 2 bases; unmatched junction bases: 15. Germline assignment: CDR1 MDHEN and CDR2 SYDVKM. The CDR3 contains 20 residues.

This chain links TRBV5-1 with TRBJ2-3; TRBD2 matches at 7 bases. This CDR3 is built from 14 residues. Germline V lookup: CDR1 SGHRS, CDR2 YFSETQ. The V segment lost 0 bases and the J segment 6 bases; nucleotides outside the gene matches: 4. The CDR3 coding sequence is TGCGCCAGCAGCTTGGTAAAGGGAGGGGATACGCAGTATTTT. Its translation: CASSLVKGGDTQYF.

This clonotype was recorded at least ten times. The chain employs TRBV5-1 and TRBJ2-1, with 8 bases identical to TRBD2. There are 17 residues in the CDR3. Germline V gene data show CDR1 as SGHRS and CDR2 as YFSETQ. Losses at the gene ends were 5 bases for V and 8 bases for J; bases not matched to a gene: 18. The CDR3 sequence is CASRRGSSGAQGDEQFF. DNA for the CDR3: TGCGCCAGCAGGAGGGGAAGTAGCGGGGCTCAGGGTGATGAGCAGTTCTTC.

In this sample, this clonotype turned up many times. The chain combines TRBV5-1 with TRBJ2-5; 8 bases map to TRBD1. V lost 3 bases to trimming and J lost 4 bases; unmatched junction nucleotides: 5. From germline, CDR1 is SGHRS and CDR2 YFSETQ. The CDR3 has 14 amino acids. The CDR3 loop reads CASSSDRGIETQYF. CDR3 coding DNA: TGCGCCAGCAGCTCTGACAGGGGCATAGAGACCCAGTACTTC.

This clonotype was picked up a small number of times. J is TRBJ1-4 and V is TRBV7-8; possible D gene TRBD1, 5 bases. CDR1 and CDR2 (germline): SGHVS, FQNEAQ. The V end lost 7 bases, the J end lost 4 bases, and 13 bases lay between the germline ends. The CDR3 sequence is 14 residues long. This CDR3 reads CASTGGRGNEKLFF. The CDR3 DNA is TGTGCCAGCACCGGCGGGAGGGGTAATGAAAAACTGTTTTTT.